This TCR beta chain was profiled in a study of T cell responses to AZD1222 COVID-19 vaccine. Whole-study findings and limits: The study sampled repertoires only after the peak T cell response.

The germline V and J ends were trimmed by 3 bases and 6 bases, with 9 bases remaining between them. The CDR3 is made up of 11 amino acids. Germline V CDR1 and CDR2: DFQATT, SNEGSKA (reference sequence). This table comes from immunoSEQ multiplex PCR, and its TCRdb copy is limited to in-frame clones, with some not included. The data contain around 130,000 clones, roughly 92% of them singletons. As regards this clone: The antigen remains unidentified.

The chain combines TRBV20-1 with TRBJ2-7, with D uncertain. Source: peripheral blood, taken 28 days after the second AZD1222 dose. This receptor was obtained from an adult who received the AZD1222 COVID-19 vaccine. The DNA of the CDR3 is TGCAGTGCTAGCGGCCTCTCCGAGCAGTACTTC. Translated: CSASGLSEQYF.